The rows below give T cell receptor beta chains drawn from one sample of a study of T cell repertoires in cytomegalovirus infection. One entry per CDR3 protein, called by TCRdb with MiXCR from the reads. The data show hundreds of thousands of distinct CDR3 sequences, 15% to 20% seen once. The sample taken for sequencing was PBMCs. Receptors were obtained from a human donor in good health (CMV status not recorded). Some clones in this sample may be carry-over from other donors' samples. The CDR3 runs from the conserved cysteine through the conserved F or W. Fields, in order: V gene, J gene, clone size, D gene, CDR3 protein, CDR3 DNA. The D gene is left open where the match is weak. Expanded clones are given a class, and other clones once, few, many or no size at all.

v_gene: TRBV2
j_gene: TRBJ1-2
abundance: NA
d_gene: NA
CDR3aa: CASTRGSDYGYTF
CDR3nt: TGTGCCAGCACTAGGGGAAGCGACTATGGCTACACCTTC

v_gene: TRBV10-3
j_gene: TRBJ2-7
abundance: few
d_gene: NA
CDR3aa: CAIRDDYRDSYEQYF
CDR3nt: TGTGCCATCAGGGACGACTACAGGGACTCCTACGAGCAGTACTTC

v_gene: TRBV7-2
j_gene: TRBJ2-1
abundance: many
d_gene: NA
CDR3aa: CASSSAAYNEQFF
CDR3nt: TGTGCCAGCAGCTCCGCAGCATACAATGAGCAGTTCTTC

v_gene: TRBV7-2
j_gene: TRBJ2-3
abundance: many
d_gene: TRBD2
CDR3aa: CASSRTSSSTDTQYF
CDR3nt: TGTGCCAGCAGCCGGACTAGCTCTAGCACAGATACGCAGTATTTT

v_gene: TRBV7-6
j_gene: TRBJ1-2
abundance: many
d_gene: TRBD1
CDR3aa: CASSSRDSPFQGYTF
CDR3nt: TGTGCCAGCAGCTCGAGGGACAGTCCTTTTCAAGGCTACACCTTC

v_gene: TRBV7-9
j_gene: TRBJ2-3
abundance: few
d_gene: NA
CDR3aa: CASSLRGALWGTDTQYF
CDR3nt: TGTGCCAGCAGCTTACGAGGGGCCCTTTGGGGCACAGATACGCAGTATTTT

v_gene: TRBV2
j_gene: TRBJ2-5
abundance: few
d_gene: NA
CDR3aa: CASSEQGPETQYF
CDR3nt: TGTGCCAGCAGTGAACAGGGCCCAGAGACCCAGTACTTC

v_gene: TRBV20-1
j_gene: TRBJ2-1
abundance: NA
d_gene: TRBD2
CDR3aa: CSVGLAGGGEQFF
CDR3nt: TGCAGTGTCGGACTAGCGGGAGGCGGTGAGCAGTTCTTC

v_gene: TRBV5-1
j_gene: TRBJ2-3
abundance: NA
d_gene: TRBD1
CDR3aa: CASSTGQGRTDTQYF
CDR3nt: TGCGCCAGCAGCACCGGACAGGGGAGGACAGATACGCAGTATTTT

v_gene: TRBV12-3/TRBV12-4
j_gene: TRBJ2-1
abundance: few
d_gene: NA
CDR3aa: CASTLGLWEQFF
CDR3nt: TGTGCCAGCACTCTAGGTTTGTGGGAGCAGTTCTTC

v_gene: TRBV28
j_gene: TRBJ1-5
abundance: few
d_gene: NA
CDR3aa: CASRKGGTNQPQHF
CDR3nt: TGTGCCAGCAGAAAGGGGGGAACCAATCAGCCCCAGCATTTT

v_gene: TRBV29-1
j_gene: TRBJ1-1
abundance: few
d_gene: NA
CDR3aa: CSVGVGTFNTEAFF
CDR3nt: TGCAGCGTTGGGGTGGGGACATTCAACACTGAAGCTTTCTTT

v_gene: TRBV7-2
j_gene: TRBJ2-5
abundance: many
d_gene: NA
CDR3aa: CASSPSAAQETQYF
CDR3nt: TGTGCCAGCAGCCCCTCGGCCGCACAAGAGACCCAGTACTTC

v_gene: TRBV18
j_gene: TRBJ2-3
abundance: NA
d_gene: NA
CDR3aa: CASSLRVGGDTQYF
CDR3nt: TGTGCCAGCTCACTGAGGGTCGGCGGGGATACGCAGTATTTT

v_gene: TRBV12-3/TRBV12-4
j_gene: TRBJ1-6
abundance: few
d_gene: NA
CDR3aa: CASSNAGSSYNSPLHF
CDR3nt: TGTGCCAGCAGTAATGCCGGGAGCTCCTATAATTCACCCCTCCACTTT

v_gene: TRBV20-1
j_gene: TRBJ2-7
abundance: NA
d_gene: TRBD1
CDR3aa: CSARSGTGTYEQYF
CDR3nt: TGCAGTGCTAGATCGGGGACAGGGACCTACGAGCAGTACTTC

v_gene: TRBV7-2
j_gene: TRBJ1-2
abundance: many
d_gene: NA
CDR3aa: CASSSTLGAYGYTF
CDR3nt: TGTGCCAGCAGCTCTACCTTAGGGGCCTATGGCTACACCTTC

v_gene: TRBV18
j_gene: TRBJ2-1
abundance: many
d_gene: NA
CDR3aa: CASSPPGLYNEQFF
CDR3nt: TGTGCCAGCTCACCCCCGGGCCTGTACAATGAGCAGTTCTTC

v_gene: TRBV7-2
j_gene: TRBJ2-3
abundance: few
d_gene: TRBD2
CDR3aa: CASSPPPWSGGVEDTQYF
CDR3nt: TGTGCCAGCAGCCCACCCCCTTGGAGCGGGGGGGTTGAAGATACGCAGTATTTT

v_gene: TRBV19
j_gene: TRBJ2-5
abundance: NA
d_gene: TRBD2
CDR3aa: CASSSISGREVQETQYF
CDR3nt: TGTGCCAGTAGTAGCATCTCGGGGAGGGAGGTACAAGAGACCCAGTACTTC

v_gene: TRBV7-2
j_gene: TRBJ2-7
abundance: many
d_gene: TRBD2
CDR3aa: CASSSYTGTSVYEQYF
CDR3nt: TGTGCCAGCAGCTCGTATACCGGGACTAGCGTCTACGAGCAGTACTTC

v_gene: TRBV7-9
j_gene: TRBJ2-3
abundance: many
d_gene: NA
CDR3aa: CASSSGPFGQYF
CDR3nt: TGTGCCAGCAGCTCGGGACCCTTTGGGCAGTATTTT

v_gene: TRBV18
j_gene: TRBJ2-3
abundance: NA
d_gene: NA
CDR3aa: CASSPVLASTDTQYF
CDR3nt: TGTGCCAGCTCACCAGTCCTGGCTAGCACAGATACGCAGTATTTT

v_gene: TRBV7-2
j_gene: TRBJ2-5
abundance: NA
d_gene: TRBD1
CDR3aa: CASSLGTGGETQYF
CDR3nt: TGTGCCAGCAGCCTAGGGACAGGCGGGGAGACCCAGTACTTC

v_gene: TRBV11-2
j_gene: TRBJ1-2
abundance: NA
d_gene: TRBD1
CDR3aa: CASSLGRGTGFHGYTF
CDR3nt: TGTGCCAGCAGCTTGGGAAGAGGGACAGGGTTCCATGGCTACACCTTC

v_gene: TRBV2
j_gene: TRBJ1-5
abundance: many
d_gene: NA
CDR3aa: CASQQDTNQPQHF
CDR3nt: TGTGCCAGCCAACAGGATACCAATCAGCCCCAGCATTTT

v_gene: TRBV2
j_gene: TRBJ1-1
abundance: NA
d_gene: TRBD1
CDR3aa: CASRLDRVPEAFF
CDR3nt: TGTGCCAGCAGGCTAGACAGGGTCCCTGAAGCTTTCTTT

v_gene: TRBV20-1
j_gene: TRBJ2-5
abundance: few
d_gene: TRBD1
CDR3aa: CSAGTDQETQYF
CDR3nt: TGCAGTGCTGGGACAGACCAAGAGACCCAGTACTTC

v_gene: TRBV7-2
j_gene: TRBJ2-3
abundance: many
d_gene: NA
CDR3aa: CASSLVAGGGPRDTQYF
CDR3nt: TGTGCCAGCAGCTTAGTGGCAGGGGGGGGGCCGAGGGATACGCAGTATTTT

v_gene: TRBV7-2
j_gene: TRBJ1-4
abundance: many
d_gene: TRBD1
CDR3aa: CASSLGPGTGEKLFF
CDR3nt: TGTGCCAGCAGCTTAGGCCCAGGGACAGGGGAAAAACTGTTTTTT

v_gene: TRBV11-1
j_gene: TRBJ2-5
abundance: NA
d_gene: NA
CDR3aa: CASSRAGTTRETQYF
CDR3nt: TGTGCCAGCAGCCGAGCCGGGACGACAAGGGAGACCCAGTACTTC

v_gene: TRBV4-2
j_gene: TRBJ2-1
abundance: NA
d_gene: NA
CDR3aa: CASSQSGTYNEQFF
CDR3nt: TGTGCCAGCAGCCAATCCGGGACTTACAATGAGCAGTTCTTC

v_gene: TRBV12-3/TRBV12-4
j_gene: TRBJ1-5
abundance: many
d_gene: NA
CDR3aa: CASMAGGYGNQPQHF
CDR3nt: TGTGCCAGCATGGCGGGGGGCTACGGCAATCAGCCCCAGCATTTT

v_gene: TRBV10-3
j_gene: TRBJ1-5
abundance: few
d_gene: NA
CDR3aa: CAIMGGSNQPQHF
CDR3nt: TGTGCCATCATGGGCGGAAGCAATCAGCCCCAGCATTTT

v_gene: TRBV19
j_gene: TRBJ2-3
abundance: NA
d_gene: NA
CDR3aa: CASSPTSDSDTQYF
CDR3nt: TGTGCCAGTAGTCCCACCAGCGATTCAGATACGCAGTATTTT

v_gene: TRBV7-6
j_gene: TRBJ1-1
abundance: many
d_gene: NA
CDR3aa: CASSLLAGEVTEAFF
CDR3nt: TGTGCCAGCAGCTTATTGGCCGGCGAGGTCACTGAAGCTTTCTTT

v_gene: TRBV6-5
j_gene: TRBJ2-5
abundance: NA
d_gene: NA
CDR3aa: CASSYSEGVTQYF
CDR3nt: TGTGCCAGCAGTTACTCGGAGGGGGTGACCCAGTACTTC

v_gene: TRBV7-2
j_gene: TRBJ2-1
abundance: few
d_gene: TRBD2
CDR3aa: CASSLNGLAEGNEQFF
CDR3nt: TGTGCCAGCAGCTTAAACGGACTAGCGGAGGGAAATGAGCAGTTCTTC

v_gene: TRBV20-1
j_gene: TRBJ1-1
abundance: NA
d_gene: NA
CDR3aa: CSASDPRTGATTEASF
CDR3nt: TGCAGTGCTAGTGATCCCCGGACGGGGGCTACCACTGAAGCTTCCTTT

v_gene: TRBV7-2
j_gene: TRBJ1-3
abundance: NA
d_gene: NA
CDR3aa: CASSLVTYSGNTIYF
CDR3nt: TGTGCCAGCAGCTTAGTGACGTACTCTGGAAACACCATATATTTT

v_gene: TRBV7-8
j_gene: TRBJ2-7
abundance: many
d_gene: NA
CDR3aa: CASSPRSHQAGEQYF
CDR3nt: TGTGCCAGCAGCCCTCGGTCGCACCAGGCGGGCGAGCAGTACTTC

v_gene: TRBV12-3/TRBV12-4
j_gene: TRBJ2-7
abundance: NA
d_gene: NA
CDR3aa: CASSNPPHRGYEQYF
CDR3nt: TGTGCCAGCAGTAACCCGCCTCATAGAGGCTACGAGCAGTACTTC

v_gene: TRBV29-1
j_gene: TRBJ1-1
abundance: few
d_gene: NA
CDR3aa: CSVGGTAEAFF
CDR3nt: TGCAGCGTGGGGGGGACGGCTGAAGCTTTCTTT

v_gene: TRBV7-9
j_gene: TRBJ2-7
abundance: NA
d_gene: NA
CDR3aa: CASSGSGAYEQYF
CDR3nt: TGTGCCAGCAGCGGTAGCGGAGCCTACGAGCAGTACTTC

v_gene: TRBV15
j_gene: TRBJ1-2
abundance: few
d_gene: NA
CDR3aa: CATSNAKGGYTF
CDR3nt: TGTGCCACCAGCAACGCCAAGGGGGGCTACACCTTC

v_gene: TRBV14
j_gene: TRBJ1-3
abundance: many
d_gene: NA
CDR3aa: CASTPTSSGNTIYF
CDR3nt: TGTGCCAGCACCCCCACGTCATCTGGAAACACCATATATTTT

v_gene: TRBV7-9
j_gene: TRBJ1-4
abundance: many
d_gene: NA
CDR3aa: CASSLQGGYEKLFF
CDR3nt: TGTGCCAGCAGCTTACAGGGAGGGTATGAAAAACTGTTTTTT

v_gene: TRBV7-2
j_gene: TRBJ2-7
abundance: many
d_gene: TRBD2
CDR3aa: CASSLVLAAYEQYF
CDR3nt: TGTGCCAGCAGCTTAGTGCTAGCGGCCTACGAGCAGTACTTC

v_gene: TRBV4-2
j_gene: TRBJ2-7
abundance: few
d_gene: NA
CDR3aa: CASSQATGGDTYEQYF
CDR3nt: TGTGCCAGCAGCCAAGCGACTGGCGGGGATACCTACGAGCAGTACTTC

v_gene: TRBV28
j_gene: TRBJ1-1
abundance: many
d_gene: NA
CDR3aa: CASSPGTQHTEAFF
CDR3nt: TGTGCCAGCAGTCCAGGGACCCAACACACTGAAGCTTTCTTT

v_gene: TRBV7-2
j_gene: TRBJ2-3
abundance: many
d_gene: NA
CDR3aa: CASSYGALSTDTQYF
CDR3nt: TGTGCCAGCAGTTACGGGGCCTTAAGCACAGATACGCAGTATTTT

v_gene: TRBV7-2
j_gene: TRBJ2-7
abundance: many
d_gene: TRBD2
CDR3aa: CASILTGLAGIYEQYF
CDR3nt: TGTGCCAGCATCCTAACGGGACTAGCGGGAATTTACGAGCAGTACTTC

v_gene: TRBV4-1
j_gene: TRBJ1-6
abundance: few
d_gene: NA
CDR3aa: CASSQLYRVGSPLHF
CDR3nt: TGCGCCAGCAGCCAGCTCTACAGGGTAGGTTCACCCCTCCACTTT

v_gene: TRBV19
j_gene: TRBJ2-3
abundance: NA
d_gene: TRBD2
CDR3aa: CASSIGRTSGTSTDTQYF
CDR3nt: TGTGCCAGTAGTATAGGACGGACTAGCGGAACTAGCACAGATACGCAGTATTTT

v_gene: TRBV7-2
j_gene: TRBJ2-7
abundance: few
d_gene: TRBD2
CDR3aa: CASSIAGGVHEQYF
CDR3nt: TGTGCCAGCAGCATAGCGGGAGGAGTTCACGAGCAGTACTTC

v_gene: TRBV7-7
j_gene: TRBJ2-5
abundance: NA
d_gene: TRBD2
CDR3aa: CASSLEGGKETQYF
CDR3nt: TGTGCCAGCAGCTTAGAGGGAGGGAAAGAGACCCAGTACTTC

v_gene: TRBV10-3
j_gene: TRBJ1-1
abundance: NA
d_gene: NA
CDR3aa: CAIREDGYTEAFF
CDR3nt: TGTGCCATCAGGGAGGACGGATACACTGAAGCTTTCTTT

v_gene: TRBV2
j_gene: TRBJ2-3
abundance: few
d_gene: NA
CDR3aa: CAGLQELTDTQYF
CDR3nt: TGTGCCGGATTACAGGAGCTCACAGATACGCAGTATTTT